The rows below give T cell receptor beta chains drawn from one sample of a study of regulatory T cells in long-lasting Graves disease. Via MiXCR, TCRdb re-called the multiplex PCR reads, giving one row per CDR3 protein. The data contain a few hundred thousand distinct CDR3 sequences, 21% of them singletons. The sample in question was peripheral blood mononuclear cells (PBMCs), obtained when the disease was refractory, from a patient treated with antithyroid drugs. Receptors originate from a female donor with Graves disease. The CDR3 runs from the conserved cysteine through the conserved F or W. A D gene is named only where the DNA matches it firmly. Not every row has a clone size; where given, it reads once, few, many or a size class.

abundance: .; d_gene: .; j_gene: TRBJ2-3; v_gene: TRBV20-1; len: 14; CDR3nt: TGCAGTGCTAGAGATCCTGCGACGGTAGATACGCAGTATTTT; CDR3aa: CSARDPATVDTQYF
abundance: .; d_gene: TRBD1; j_gene: TRBJ2-5; v_gene: TRBV19; len: 13; CDR3nt: TGTGCTTCGCGGGACAGGGGAATGGAGACCCAGTACTTC; CDR3aa: CASRDRGMETQYF
abundance: .; d_gene: TRBD1; j_gene: TRBJ2-7; v_gene: TRBV6-1; len: 14; CDR3nt: TGTGCCAATTCCAGGGGGCCGGCCGCCTACGAGCAGTACTTC; CDR3aa: CANSRGPAAYEQYF
abundance: many; d_gene: .; j_gene: TRBJ1-2; v_gene: TRBV24-1; len: 11; CDR3nt: TGTGCCACCGAGGACATTCACGGCTACACCTTC; CDR3aa: CATEDIHGYTF
abundance: .; d_gene: TRBD1; j_gene: TRBJ2-7; v_gene: TRBV7-9; len: 17; CDR3nt: TGTGCCAGCAGCCAAACAATACCGACAGGGCGGAGCTACGAGCAGTACTTC; CDR3aa: CASSQTIPTGRSYEQYF
abundance: many; d_gene: TRBD1; j_gene: TRBJ2-7; v_gene: TRBV28; len: 16; CDR3nt: TGTGCCAGCAGTTTATCTCTCGTGGACAGGGCGTACGAGCAGTACTTC; CDR3aa: CASSLSLVDRAYEQYF
abundance: many; d_gene: .; j_gene: TRBJ2-7; v_gene: TRBV15; len: 12; CDR3nt: TGTGCCACCAGCAGAGATGGGTTCGAGCAGTACTTC; CDR3aa: CATSRDGFEQYF
abundance: many; d_gene: TRBD1; j_gene: TRBJ2-7; v_gene: TRBV7-2; len: 16; CDR3nt: TGTGCCAGCACCAATACGCCGGGACAGGGGGGCCACGAGCAGTACTTC; CDR3aa: CASTNTPGQGGHEQYF
abundance: .; d_gene: .; j_gene: TRBJ1-5; v_gene: TRBV30; len: 15; CDR3nt: TGTGCCTGGAGTGGAGGGGGGAACCCGGCGCAGCCCCAGCATTTT; CDR3aa: CAWSGGGNPAQPQHF
abundance: many; d_gene: TRBD2; j_gene: TRBJ2-5; v_gene: TRBV28; len: 16; CDR3nt: TGTGCCAGCAGTTTTTGGACTAGCGGAAAACAAGAGACCCAGTACTTC; CDR3aa: CASSFWTSGKQETQYF
abundance: .; d_gene: TRBD1; j_gene: TRBJ1-1; v_gene: TRBV9; len: 16; CDR3nt: TGTGCCAGCAGCGTAGGCCCCGGGACAGAGAACACTGAAGCTTTCTTT; CDR3aa: CASSVGPGTENTEAFF
abundance: .; d_gene: TRBD2; j_gene: TRBJ2-3; v_gene: TRBV5-1; len: 17; CDR3nt: TGCGCCAGCAGCGACAGAGTTAGCGGGGGTGGCACAGATACGCAGTATTTT; CDR3aa: CASSDRVSGGGTDTQYF
abundance: many; d_gene: .; j_gene: TRBJ1-4; v_gene: TRBV20-1; len: 16; CDR3nt: TGCAGTGCTAGAGATCCCCGGGAGGCAACTAATGAAAAACTGTTTTTT; CDR3aa: CSARDPREATNEKLFF
abundance: few; d_gene: .; j_gene: TRBJ2-1; v_gene: TRBV7-9; len: 12; CDR3nt: TGTGCCAGCAGCTTAGCGACCGATGAGCAGTTCTTC; CDR3aa: CASSLATDEQFF
abundance: .; d_gene: TRBD1; j_gene: TRBJ2-1; v_gene: TRBV7-8; len: 16; CDR3nt: TGTGCCAGCAGTCAACCCCGGGACAGGACCGACAATGAGCAGTTCTTC; CDR3aa: CASSQPRDRTDNEQFF
abundance: many; d_gene: .; j_gene: TRBJ1-4; v_gene: TRBV2; len: 17; CDR3nt: TGTGCCAGCACCGGGAAGATAACAGGGCTCCTCGCTGAAAAACTGTTTTTT; CDR3aa: CASTGKITGLLAEKLFF
abundance: many; d_gene: .; j_gene: TRBJ2-7; v_gene: TRBV4-1; len: 13; CDR3nt: TGCGCCAGCAGCCAAGAACGATCCTACGAGCAGTACTTC; CDR3aa: CASSQERSYEQYF
abundance: few; d_gene: TRBD2; j_gene: TRBJ2-7; v_gene: TRBV6-1; len: 16; CDR3nt: TGTGCCAGCAGGCCAGGACTAGCGGGGGGTGTTTACGAGCAGTACTTC; CDR3aa: CASRPGLAGGVYEQYF
abundance: few; d_gene: TRBD2; j_gene: TRBJ2-7; v_gene: TRBV10-3; len: 16; CDR3nt: TGTGCCATCAGTGAGGAGACTAGCGGGAGCCGCGGCGAGCAGTACTTC; CDR3aa: CAISEETSGSRGEQYF
abundance: many; d_gene: .; j_gene: TRBJ1-2; v_gene: TRBV28; len: 14; CDR3nt: TGTGCCAGCAGTCTGCCGGACACTTACTATGGCTACACCTTC; CDR3aa: CASSLPDTYYGYTF
abundance: few; d_gene: .; j_gene: TRBJ2-7; v_gene: TRBV4-1; len: 14; CDR3nt: TGCGCCAGCAGCCAAGATGTCAGGGTCTACGAGCAGTACTTC; CDR3aa: CASSQDVRVYEQYF
abundance: many; d_gene: .; j_gene: TRBJ1-1; v_gene: TRBV28; len: 14; CDR3nt: TGTGCCAGCACCTGGGGGGGGTCTAACACTGAAGCTTTCTTT; CDR3aa: CASTWGGSNTEAFF
abundance: .; d_gene: .; j_gene: TRBJ2-6; v_gene: TRBV2; len: 14; CDR3nt: TGTGCCATTTTTATAGGCCCTGGGGCCAACGTCCTGACTTTC; CDR3aa: CAIFIGPGANVLTF
abundance: many; d_gene: .; j_gene: TRBJ2-5; v_gene: TRBV9; len: 14; CDR3nt: TGTGCCAGCAGCGTAAACGGCGGCCAAGAGACCCAGTACTTC; CDR3aa: CASSVNGGQETQYF
abundance: .; d_gene: .; j_gene: TRBJ1-1; v_gene: TRBV7-2; len: 18; CDR3nt: TGTGCCAGCAGCTTAGGTGGAGGGTTCTCCGTGGGGCACACTGAAGCTTTCTTT; CDR3aa: CASSLGGGFSVGHTEAFF
abundance: many; d_gene: TRBD1; j_gene: TRBJ1-6; v_gene: TRBV27; len: 14; CDR3nt: TGTGCCAGCAGTCCTGGGACAGAGAATTCACCCCTCCACTTT; CDR3aa: CASSPGTENSPLHF
abundance: .; d_gene: .; j_gene: TRBJ2-2; v_gene: TRBV13; len: 13; CDR3nt: TGTGCCAGCACCCCCCAGGAGGCCGGGGAGCTGTTTTTT; CDR3aa: CASTPQEAGELFF
abundance: .; d_gene: .; j_gene: TRBJ2-5; v_gene: TRBV7-9; len: 15; CDR3nt: TGTGCCAGCAGCCGGGACTTACTAACCCAAGAGACCCAGTACTTC; CDR3aa: CASSRDLLTQETQYF
abundance: .; d_gene: .; j_gene: TRBJ2-3; v_gene: TRBV27; len: 14; CDR3nt: TGTGCCAGCAGCGGACTGGCTCGGACAGATACGCAGTATTTT; CDR3aa: CASSGLARTDTQYF
abundance: few; d_gene: TRBD1; j_gene: TRBJ2-2; v_gene: TRBV18; len: 16; CDR3nt: TGTGCCAGCTCACCAATATGGGACAGAGGTTCCGGGGAGCTGTTTTTT; CDR3aa: CASSPIWDRGSGELFF
abundance: few; d_gene: .; j_gene: TRBJ1-4; v_gene: TRBV4-2; len: 15; CDR3nt: TGTGCCAGCAGCCAAGATACCCGACGCAATGAAAAACTGTTTTTT; CDR3aa: CASSQDTRRNEKLFF
abundance: many; d_gene: .; j_gene: TRBJ2-4; v_gene: TRBV11-2; len: 14; CDR3nt: TGTGCCAGCAGCTTACCGAGGGGAGAAAACATTCAGTACTTC; CDR3aa: CASSLPRGENIQYF
abundance: few; d_gene: .; j_gene: TRBJ2-2; v_gene: TRBV4-1; len: 17; CDR3nt: TGCGCCAGCAGCCAAGCACACGGACACCCGAACACCGGGGAGCTGTTTTTT; CDR3aa: CASSQAHGHPNTGELFF
abundance: .; d_gene: TRBD2; j_gene: TRBJ2-2; v_gene: TRBV6-1; len: 14; CDR3nt: TGTGCCGTTGGGGCTAGCGGGAACACCGGGGAGCTGTTTTTT; CDR3aa: CAVGASGNTGELFF
abundance: many; d_gene: .; j_gene: TRBJ2-7; v_gene: TRBV11-2; len: 13; CDR3nt: TGTGCCAGCAGCGAGAGAGTGAGGAGCGAGCAGTACTTC; CDR3aa: CASSERVRSEQYF
abundance: many; d_gene: TRBD1; j_gene: TRBJ1-2; v_gene: TRBV30; len: 13; CDR3nt: TGTGCCTGGAGCTCGGGACAGGGTGATCGCTACACCTTC; CDR3aa: CAWSSGQGDRYTF
abundance: .; d_gene: TRBD1; j_gene: TRBJ1-2; v_gene: TRBV14; len: 13; CDR3nt: TGTGCCAGCAGCCATGGGACAGCCTATGGCTACACCTTC; CDR3aa: CASSHGTAYGYTF
abundance: many; d_gene: TRBD2; j_gene: TRBJ2-5; v_gene: TRBV3-1; len: 14; CDR3nt: TGTGCCAGCAGTACTAGCGGGAGTCATCAGACCCAGTACTTC; CDR3aa: CASSTSGSHQTQYF
abundance: many; d_gene: .; j_gene: TRBJ1-1; v_gene: TRBV11-2; len: 15; CDR3nt: TGTGCCAGCAGGTCTCTCGGGGGCAGCGACACTGAAGCTTTCTTT; CDR3aa: CASRSLGGSDTEAFF
abundance: many; d_gene: TRBD1; j_gene: TRBJ1-2; v_gene: TRBV3-1; len: 15; CDR3nt: TGTGCCAGCAGCCAAGCAGGGGGCGCCGACTATGGCTACACCTTC; CDR3aa: CASSQAGGADYGYTF
abundance: .; d_gene: .; j_gene: TRBJ2-7; v_gene: TRBV5-4; len: 14; CDR3nt: TGTGCCAGCAGCCCTTGGGACCGAACCTACGAGCAGTACTTC; CDR3aa: CASSPWDRTYEQYF
abundance: many; d_gene: .; j_gene: TRBJ2-7; v_gene: TRBV2; len: 12; CDR3nt: TGTGCCAGCAGTGAAAGTTACTACGAGCAGTACTTC; CDR3aa: CASSESYYEQYF
abundance: many; d_gene: .; j_gene: TRBJ1-5; v_gene: TRBV28; len: 16; CDR3nt: TGTGCCAGCAGTTTTCCGGGCCCGGGCGGGGTTCAGCCCCAGCATTTT; CDR3aa: CASSFPGPGGVQPQHF
abundance: few; d_gene: TRBD2; j_gene: TRBJ2-7; v_gene: TRBV20-1; len: 15; CDR3nt: TGCAGTGCTAGAGATGGGGGGGGAACGGGGTACGAGCAGTACTTC; CDR3aa: CSARDGGGTGYEQYF
abundance: many; d_gene: TRBD2; j_gene: TRBJ2-1; v_gene: TRBV12-3/TRBV12-4; len: 15; CDR3nt: TGTGCCAGCAGAAGCACTAGCGGGACTCGCCTTGAGCAGTTCTTC; CDR3aa: CASRSTSGTRLEQFF
abundance: few; d_gene: TRBD1; j_gene: TRBJ1-1; v_gene: TRBV7-9; len: 19; CDR3nt: TGTGCCAGCAGCTTAGTACAGGGGTTTCTAGATCGGATGAACACTGAAGCTTTCTTT; CDR3aa: CASSLVQGFLDRMNTEAFF
abundance: .; d_gene: TRBD2; j_gene: TRBJ2-3; v_gene: TRBV2; len: 15; CDR3nt: TGTGCCAGCAACCCAATGGGGACTAGCGGAGATACGCAGTATTTT; CDR3aa: CASNPMGTSGDTQYF